This TCR beta chain comes out of a study of T cell repertoires in aging, cancer and after chemotherapy. Study summary: Paired samples before and after chemotherapy came from glioblastoma patients receiving temozolomide-based therapy.

TRB rearrangements spanning V, D and J were amplified using mixed TRB-A/B primers. TCRdb reanalysed the multiplex PCR reads using MiXCR and keeps one entry per CDR3 protein. The sample holds some 2,100 distinct CDR3 sequences, about 29% seen once. The study's findings and limits: Compared with age-matched healthy donors, untreated hematological or solid cancer patients showed higher blood TCR clonality. In cancer patients, declining TCR diversity with age involved lost richness and lost evenness. Rebound thymic output was suggested by rising median generation probability during chemotherapy in each cancer cohort.

On this clonotype itself: Its matching antigen is unknown.

Peripheral blood genomic DNA, not sorted cells or RNA, was the template. The V gene lost 0 bases and the J gene lost 1 base, with 10 bases spanning the gap. This CDR3 has 15 amino acids. The V gene's germline CDR1 is SGHDT and CDR2 YYEEEE. The rearrangement links TRBV5-6 to TRBJ2-5, with D tentatively TRBD1 (5 bases). The source of this sequence is a human donor with a solid tumor. Material for sequencing was blood. The CDR3 region is CASSLAGRAQETQYF. In DNA, the CDR3 is TGTGCCAGCAGCTTGGCGGGCAGGGCCCAAGAGACCCAGTACTTC.